The source of this T cell receptor beta chain is a study of blood T cell repertoires in COVID-19. Profiled with immunoSEQ multiplex PCR; TCRdb holds only in-frame clones, not every one. In the table there are 150,000 to 200,000 clones, 87% of which are singletons. Germline-derived CDR1 and CDR2 are MNHEY and SVGAGI. The germline V and J ends were trimmed by 8 bases and 0 bases, with 10 bases remaining between them. The CDR3 has 14 residues. Sequencing was done on a sample of peripheral blood. This chain joins TRBV6-5 and TRBJ2-2, with D possibly being TRBD2 (6 bases). The receptor was derived from a human donor in a cohort sampled during active COVID-19. The CDR3 coding sequence is TGTGCCAGCGGGGACTTCACGAACACCGGGGAGCTGTTTTTT. It specifies CASGDFTNTGELFF.